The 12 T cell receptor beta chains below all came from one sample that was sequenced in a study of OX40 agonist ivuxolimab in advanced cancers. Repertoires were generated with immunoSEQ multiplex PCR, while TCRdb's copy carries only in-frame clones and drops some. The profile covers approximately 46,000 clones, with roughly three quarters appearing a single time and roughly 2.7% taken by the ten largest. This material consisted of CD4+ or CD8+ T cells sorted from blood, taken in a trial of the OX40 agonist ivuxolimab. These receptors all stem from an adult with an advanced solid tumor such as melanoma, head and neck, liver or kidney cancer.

This CDR3 is CASSAGPQNVLTF. In nucleotides, the CDR3 is TGCGCCAGCAGCGCCGGGCCGCAAAACGTCCTGACTTTC. The V call is TRBV5-1, the J call TRBJ2-6, with D uncertain. CDR1 SGHRS and CDR2 YFSETQ come from the germline V gene. The CDR3 extends over 13 amino acids. V was trimmed by 4 bases and J by 10 bases, leaving 12 bases between them.

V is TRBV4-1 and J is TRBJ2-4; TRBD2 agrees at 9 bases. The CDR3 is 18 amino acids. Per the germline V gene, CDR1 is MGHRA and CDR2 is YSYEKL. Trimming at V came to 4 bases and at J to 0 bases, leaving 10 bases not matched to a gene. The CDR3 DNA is TGCGCCAGCAGCCGTTGGTGGCGGGAGGGACTAGCCAAAAACATTCAGTACTTC. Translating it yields CASSRWWREGLAKNIQYF.

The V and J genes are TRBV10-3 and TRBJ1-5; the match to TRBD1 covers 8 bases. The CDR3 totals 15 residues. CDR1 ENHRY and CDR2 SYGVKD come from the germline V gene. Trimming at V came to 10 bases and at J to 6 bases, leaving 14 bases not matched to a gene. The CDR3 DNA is TGTGCCAGCAGCAACAGACAGGGGACCGGTCAGCCCCAGCATTTT. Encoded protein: CASSNRQGTGQPQHF.

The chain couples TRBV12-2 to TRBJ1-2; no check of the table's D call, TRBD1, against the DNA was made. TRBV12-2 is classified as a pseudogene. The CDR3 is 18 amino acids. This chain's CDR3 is CASRYPGQEGEANYGYTF. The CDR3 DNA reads TGTGCAAGTCGGTACCCGGGACAAGAGGGAGAAGCTAACTATGGCTACACCTTC.

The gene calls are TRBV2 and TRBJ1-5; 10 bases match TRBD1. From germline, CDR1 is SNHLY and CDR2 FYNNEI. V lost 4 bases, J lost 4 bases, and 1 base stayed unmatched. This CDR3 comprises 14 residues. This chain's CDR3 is CASSADRGNQPQHF. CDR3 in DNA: TGTGCCAGCAGTGCGGACAGGGGGAATCAGCCCCAGCATTTT.

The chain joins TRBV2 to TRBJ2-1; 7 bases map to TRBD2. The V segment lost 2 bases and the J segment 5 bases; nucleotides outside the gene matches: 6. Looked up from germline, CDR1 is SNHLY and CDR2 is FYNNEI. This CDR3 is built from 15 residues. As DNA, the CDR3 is TGTGCCAGCAGTGAATCCCGACTAGCTAACAATGAGCAGTTCTTC. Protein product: CASSESRLANNEQFF. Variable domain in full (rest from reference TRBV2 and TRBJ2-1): EPEVTQTPSHQVTQMGQEVILRCVPISNHLYFYWYRQILGQKVEFLVSFYNNEISEKSEIFDDQFSVERPDGSNFTLKIRSTKLEDSAMYFCASSESRLANNEQFFGPGTRLTVL.

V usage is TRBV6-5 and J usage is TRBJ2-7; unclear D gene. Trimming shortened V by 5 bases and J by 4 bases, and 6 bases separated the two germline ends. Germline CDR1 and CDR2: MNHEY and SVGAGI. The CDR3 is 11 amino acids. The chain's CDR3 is CASSEMYEQYF. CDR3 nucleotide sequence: TGTGCCAGCAGTGAAATGTACGAGCAGTACTTC.

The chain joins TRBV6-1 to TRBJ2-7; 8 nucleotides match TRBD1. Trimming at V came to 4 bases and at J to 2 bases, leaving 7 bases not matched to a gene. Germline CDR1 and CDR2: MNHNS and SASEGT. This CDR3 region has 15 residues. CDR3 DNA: TGTGCCAGCAGTGCCCCTCAGGGGGCGACCTACGAGCAGTACTTC. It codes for CASSAPQGATYEQYF.

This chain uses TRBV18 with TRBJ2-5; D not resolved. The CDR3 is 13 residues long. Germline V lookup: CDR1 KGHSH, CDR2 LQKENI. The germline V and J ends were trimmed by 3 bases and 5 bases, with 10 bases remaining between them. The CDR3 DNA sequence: TGTGCCAGCTCACCGTACGTCGAGGAGACCCAGTACTTC. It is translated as CASSPYVEETQYF.

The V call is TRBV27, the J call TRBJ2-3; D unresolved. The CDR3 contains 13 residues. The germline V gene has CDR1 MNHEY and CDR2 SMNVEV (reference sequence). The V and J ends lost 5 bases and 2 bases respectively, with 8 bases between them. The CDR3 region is CASSQQYTDTQYF. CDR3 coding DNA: TGTGCCAGCAGTCAGCAATACACAGATACGCAGTATTTT.

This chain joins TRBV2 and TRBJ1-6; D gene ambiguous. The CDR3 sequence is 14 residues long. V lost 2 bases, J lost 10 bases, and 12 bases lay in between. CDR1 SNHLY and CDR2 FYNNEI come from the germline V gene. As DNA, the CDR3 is TGTGCCAGCAGTGAAAGTTCCTTACCCTCACCCCTCCACTTT. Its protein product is CASSESSLPSPLHF. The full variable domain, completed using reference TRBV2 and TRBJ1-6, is EPEVTQTPSHQVTQMGQEVILRCVPISNHLYFYWYRQILGQKVEFLVSFYNNEISEKSEIFDDQFSVERPDGSNFTLKIRSTKLEDSAMYFCASSESSLPSPLHFGNGTRLTVT.

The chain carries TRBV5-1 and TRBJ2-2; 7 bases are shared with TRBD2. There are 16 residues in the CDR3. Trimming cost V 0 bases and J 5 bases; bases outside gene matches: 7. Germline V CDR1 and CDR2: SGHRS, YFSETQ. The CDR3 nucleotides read TGCGCCAGCAGCTTGGATGGACTAGTCTATACCGGGGAGCTGTTTTTT. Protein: CASSLDGLVYTGELFF. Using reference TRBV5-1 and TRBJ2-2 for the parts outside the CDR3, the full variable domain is KAGVTQTPRYLIKTRGQQVTLSCSPISGHRSVSWYQQTPGQGLQFLFEYFSETQRNKGNFPGRFSGRQFSNSRSEMNVSTLELGDSALYLCASSLDGLVYTGELFFGEGSRLTVL.